One sample yielded the 5 T cell receptor beta chains listed below, sequenced in a study of OX40 agonist ivuxolimab in advanced cancers. Sequencing used immunoSEQ multiplex PCR; TCRdb keeps in-frame clones, though not all of them. The sample consists of under 65,000 clones, about nine tenths of them appearing once. Material: CD4+ or CD8+ T cells sorted from blood, obtained in a trial of the OX40 agonist ivuxolimab. The source of these receptors is an adult with an advanced solid tumor such as melanoma, head and neck, liver or kidney cancer.

The chain joins TRBV28 to TRBJ2-4; 8 bases line up with TRBD2. V lost 5 bases and J lost 9; bases outside the gene matches: 6. Germline V CDR1 and CDR2: MDHEN, SYDVKM. This CDR3 has 13 amino acids. CDR3 DNA: TGTGCCAGCAGTGGACTAGCTCCTGCCATTCAGTACTTC. It translates to CASSGLAPAIQYF.

The genes are TRBV7-8 and TRBJ2-2; perhaps D is TRBD1 or TRBD2 (5 bases each). The CDR3 length is 15 residues. V was clipped by 1 base and J by 5 bases, with 11 bases between them. Germline-derived CDR1 and CDR2 are SGHVS and FQNEAQ. The CDR3, as DNA: TGTGCCAGCAGCTTAGTGGGGGAGTTAACCGGGGAGCTGTTTTTT. Residues: CASSLVGELTGELFF.

The chain couples TRBV7-9 to TRBJ2-1; 10 nucleotides align to TRBD2. CDR3 length: 15 residues. CDR1 is SEHNR, CDR2 FQNEAQ, per germline (reference sequence). V was pared by 5 bases and J by 7 bases, with 8 bases of the junction left unmatched. In DNA, the CDR3 is TGTGCCAGCAGCCTGAGCGGGGGGGCGGTTAATGAGCAGTTCTTC. Translated, it gives CASSLSGGAVNEQFF.

This chain uses TRBV28 with TRBJ2-2; perhaps TRBD2 as D (5 bases). Germline V gene sequence: CDR1 MDHEN, CDR2 SYDVKM. CDR3 length: 14 residues. V was trimmed by 2 bases and J by 5 bases, leaving 9 bases between them. The CDR3 nucleotides are TGTGCCAGCAGTTTAGGAGGTCCGACCGGGGAGCTGTTTTTT. Translation gives CASSLGGPTGELFF.

V gene TRBV7-9 combines with J gene TRBJ1-1, with D possibly being TRBD1 (5 bases). The length of the CDR3 is 14 residues. Germline CDR1 is SEHNR and CDR2 is FQNEAQ (reference sequence). Trimming took 1 base from V and 6 from J, leaving 12 bases between them. CDR3 sequence reads: CASSLGGHQPEAFF. The CDR3 DNA is TGTGCCAGCAGCTTAGGAGGACATCAGCCTGAAGCTTTCTTT.